The clone carrying this TCR beta chain came up many times. The record originates from a study of Graves' ophthalmopathy and Graves' hyperthyroidism. There are 16 residues in the CDR3. Germline CDR1 and CDR2: SNHLY and FYNNEI. J lost 2 bases, V lost 10 bases, and 16 bases had no gene match. For repertoire sequencing, the TCR beta CDR3 regions were amplified from RNA transcripts. RT-PCR with HTBI primers came first, then second-round multiplex PCR. TCRdb redid the calling of the multiplex PCR reads with MiXCR, one entry per CDR3 protein. The data contain a few hundred thousand distinct CDR3 sequences, 20% to 25% of them seen just once; the ten biggest clones take up approximately 39%.

The sequence was collected from a woman aged 45-59 years with Graves' ophthalmopathy. Sequencing was done on a sample of peripheral blood. The rearrangement joins TRBV2 to TRBJ2-7; the match to TRBD1 covers 8 bases. CDR3 residues: CATKLDRQGAPYEQYF. The CDR3 nucleotides read TGTGCCACCAAACTCGACAGGCAGGGGGCCCCCTACGAGCAGTACTTC. Combining the CDR3 with reference TRBV2 and TRBJ2-7 gives the whole variable domain EPEVTQTPSHQVTQMGQEVILRCVPISNHLYFYWYRQILGQKVEFLVSFYNNEISEKSEIFDDQFSVERPDGSNFTLKIRSTKLEDSAMYFCATKLDRQGAPYEQYFGPGTRLTVT.